The rows below give T cell receptor beta chains drawn from one sample of a study of T cells in Graves' hyperthyroidism and ophthalmopathy. MiXCR was run by TCRdb on the multiplex PCR reads, yielding one entry per CDR3 protein. This table has 300,000 to 350,000 distinct CDR3 sequences, roughly 20% appearing once. Specimen: blood. These receptors originate from a woman aged 40 to 50 with Graves' ophthalmopathy. Both conserved end residues are part of each CDR3. The order of the fields is D gene, J gene, clone size, V gene, CDR3 protein, CDR3 DNA. D genes are given only for firm matches. Size is omitted from some rows. Given values are once, few, many or a class for expanded clones.

>-|TRBJ2-7|many|TRBV4-2
CASSQTAGQQYF
TGTGCCAGCAGCCAGACGGCGGGACAGCAGTACTTC
>-|TRBJ1-1|many|TRBV28
CASTPPPDRWNTEAFF
TGTGCCAGCACCCCACCCCCCGACAGGTGGAACACTGAAGCTTTCTTT
>-|TRBJ2-2|many|TRBV6-5
CASSYSWARSNTGELFF
TGTGCCAGCAGTTACTCCTGGGCTAGATCGAACACCGGGGAGCTGTTTTTT
>-|TRBJ2-7|once|TRBV28
CASSLEQGNAQYF
TGTGCCAGCAGTTTAGAACAGGGTAACGCGCAGTACTTC
>TRBD2|TRBJ2-7|-|TRBV20-1
CSALAVPSSYEQYF
TGCAGTGCGCTAGCGGTCCCGAGCTCCTACGAGCAGTACTTC
>-|TRBJ2-2|-|TRBV6-2/TRBV6-3
CASSYVPDSTGELFF
TGTGCCAGCAGTTACGTTCCTGACTCGACCGGGGAGCTGTTTTTT
>TRBD1|TRBJ1-5|many|TRBV28
CASSPGTGGLDQPQHF
TGTGCCAGCAGTCCTGGGACAGGGGGCCTTGATCAGCCCCAGCATTTT
>-|TRBJ2-5|many|TRBV30
CAWASGYQETQYF
TGTGCCTGGGCTTCGGGGTACCAAGAGACCCAGTACTTC
>-|TRBJ1-2|many|TRBV29-1
CSVANSLYGYTF
TGCAGCGTTGCAAACAGCCTTTATGGCTACACCTTC
>TRBD1|TRBJ1-2|-|TRBV6-1
CASRNPGQYYGYTF
TGTGCCAGCAGAAATCCGGGACAGTACTATGGCTACACCTTC
>-|TRBJ1-1|many|TRBV30
CAWSEKTPAFF
TGTGCCTGGAGCGAAAAGACTCCCGCTTTCTTT
>-|TRBJ1-2|many|TRBV28
CASTDRNTFSYGYTF
TGTGCCAGCACCGACCGTAACACCTTCTCCTATGGCTACACCTTC
>TRBD1|TRBJ2-7|many|TRBV29-1
CSVGQGTYEQYF
TGCAGCGTTGGACAGGGAACCTACGAGCAGTACTTC
>TRBD2|TRBJ2-7|many|TRBV6-1
CASSRGTSGIYEQYF
TGTGCCAGCAGTCGGGGGACTAGCGGGATCTACGAGCAGTACTTC
>-|TRBJ1-1|many|TRBV6-5
CASSYYGVRTEAFF
TGTGCCAGCAGTTACTACGGGGTGAGGACTGAAGCTTTCTTT
>-|TRBJ1-1|-|TRBV9
CASSVGVDSEAFF
TGTGCCAGCAGCGTAGGGGTAGACTCTGAAGCTTTCTTT
>-|TRBJ2-2|-|TRBV28
CATKVGTGELFF
TGTGCCACCAAAGTTGGAACCGGGGAGCTGTTTTTT
>TRBD1|TRBJ1-1|few|TRBV6-1
CASSAGGYGNTEAFF
TGTGCCAGCAGCGCAGGGGGCTACGGGAACACTGAAGCTTTCTTT
>-|TRBJ1-2|-|TRBV28
CASSVDGIRGYTF
TGTGCCAGCAGCGTGGACGGGATCAGGGGCTACACCTTC
>-|TRBJ2-2|many|TRBV6-4
CASSVGDTGELFF
TGTGCCAGCAGTGTGGGCGACACCGGGGAGCTGTTTTTT
>-|TRBJ2-5|many|TRBV29-1
CSVVGYNEETQYF
TGCAGCGTTGTGGGTTATAATGAAGAGACCCAGTACTTC
>TRBD1|TRBJ2-7|many|TRBV28
CASSSVPGQGPSYEQYF
TGTGCCAGCAGTTCGGTTCCGGGACAGGGGCCCTCCTACGAGCAGTACTTC
>TRBD1|TRBJ1-1|-|TRBV12-3/TRBV12-4
CASTYRGPLGYTEAFF
TGTGCCAGCACCTACAGGGGTCCTCTTGGGTACACTGAAGCTTTCTTT
>TRBD2|TRBJ2-7|-|TRBV6-2/TRBV6-3
CASSYLAGVYEQYF
TGTGCCAGCAGTTACCTAGCGGGAGTTTACGAGCAGTACTTC
>-|TRBJ2-2|few|TRBV28
CASSFFGGRVTGELFF
TGTGCCAGCAGTTTCTTCGGGGGGCGCGTCACCGGGGAGCTGTTTTTT
>-|TRBJ1-5|many|TRBV6-2/TRBV6-3
CASSYNRNQPQHF
TGTGCCAGCAGTTACAATCGCAATCAGCCCCAGCATTTT
>-|TRBJ1-2|many|TRBV6-5
CASSMDSRYGYTF
TGTGCCAGCAGTATGGACAGCCGCTATGGCTACACCTTC
>TRBD1|TRBJ1-2|few|TRBV19
CASIRPGQGGYTF
TGTGCCAGTATTCGCCCCGGACAGGGTGGCTACACCTTC
>TRBD1|TRBJ1-5|once|TRBV6-5
CASSYSGTGGEPQHF
TGTGCCAGCAGTTACTCGGGGACAGGGGGGGAGCCCCAGCATTTT
>-|TRBJ2-7|many|TRBV6-1
CASIGSAGSSYEQYF
TGTGCCAGCATTGGATCGGCAGGGAGCTCCTACGAGCAGTACTTC
>TRBD2|TRBJ2-7|-|TRBV11-2
CASSLVTAGTSGAYEQYF
TGTGCCAGCAGCTTAGTTACAGCTGGGACTAGCGGCGCCTACGAGCAGTACTTC
>TRBD1|TRBJ1-5|many|TRBV28
CASRTGGGDLNQPQHF
TGTGCCAGCAGGACAGGGGGCGGAGATTTGAATCAGCCCCAGCATTTT
>TRBD1|TRBJ1-2|few|TRBV6-1
CASSTGTGTNYGYTF
TGTGCCAGCAGCACCGGGACAGGAACCAACTATGGCTACACCTTC
>-|TRBJ2-2|many|TRBV11-2
CASTYSGVRTGELFF
TGTGCCAGCACTTACTCGGGGGTCCGAACCGGGGAGCTGTTTTTT
>-|TRBJ1-2|many|TRBV6-1
CATGPRVGGYTF
TGTGCCACCGGCCCCAGGGTGGGGGGCTACACCTTC
>-|TRBJ2-1|many|TRBV20-1
CSASATEQFF
TGCAGTGCTAGCGCTACTGAGCAGTTCTTC
>-|TRBJ1-2|once|TRBV2
CASSSPGTGPYGYTF
TGTGCCAGCAGTTCCCCCGGGACGGGCCCCTATGGCTACACCTTC
>TRBD2|TRBJ2-2|many|TRBV6-2/TRBV6-3
CASSYDGLAATGELFF
TGTGCCAGCAGTTACGATGGACTAGCGGCCACCGGGGAGCTGTTTTTT
>-|TRBJ2-7|many|TRBV6-5
CASSYVGQIYEQYF
TGTGCCAGCAGTTACGTGGGTCAGATCTACGAGCAGTACTTC
>-|TRBJ1-2|many|TRBV28
CASSFSIEGYTF
TGTGCCAGCAGTTTCTCGATCGAAGGCTACACCTTC
>TRBD1|TRBJ1-5|many|TRBV6-5
CASIGTGGVYSNQPQHF
TGTGCCAGCATAGGGACAGGGGGCGTCTATAGCAATCAGCCCCAGCATTTT
>-|TRBJ2-5|many|TRBV12-3/TRBV12-4
CASSSQGLLDF
TGTGCCAGCAGTTCCCAGGGCCTACTGGACTTC
>TRBD1|TRBJ1-3|many|TRBV29-1
CSGDSGNTIYF
TGCAGCGGGGACAGCGGAAACACCATATATTTT
>TRBD2|TRBJ2-2|few|TRBV6-5
CASSYFGTSVNTGELFF
TGTGCCAGCAGTTACTTCGGGACTAGCGTAAACACCGGGGAGCTGTTTTTT
>-|TRBJ2-2|few|TRBV12-3/TRBV12-4
CASTPAGVNTGGLFF
TGTGCCAGCACTCCGGCAGGAGTGAACACCGGGGGGCTGTTTTTT
>TRBD1|TRBJ1-1|many|TRBV12-3/TRBV12-4
CASTPSGTDCTEAFF
TGTGCCAGCACCCCCTCCGGGACAGATTGCACTGAAGCTTTCTTT
>TRBD2|TRBJ2-5|many|TRBV10-3
CATGEREVETQYF
TGTGCCACCGGGGAGCGGGAGGTTGAGACCCAGTACTTC
>TRBD2|TRBJ2-2|many|TRBV27
CASKIAGGFAGELFF
TGTGCCAGCAAGATAGCGGGAGGATTCGCCGGGGAGCTGTTTTTT
>-|TRBJ2-7|many|TRBV2
CASKPFSYEQYF
TGTGCCAGCAAGCCTTTCTCCTACGAGCAGTACTTC
>-|TRBJ1-2|few|TRBV6-1
CASSIGLGEHTF
TGTGCCAGCAGTATAGGCCTCGGGGAGCACACCTTC
>-|TRBJ2-2|many|TRBV7-3
CASSLQPVGELFF
TGTGCCAGCAGCTTACAGCCCGTAGGGGAGCTGTTTTTT
>-|TRBJ2-7|many|TRBV10-3
CAISGGGTRLDEQYF
TGTGCCATCAGTGGGGGAGGGACACGGCTAGACGAGCAGTACTTC
>-|TRBJ2-2|many|TRBV19
CASSITGMGTGELFF
TGTGCCAGTAGTATAACTGGAATGGGGACCGGGGAGCTGTTTTTT
>-|TRBJ2-7|many|TRBV19
CASSIGAGTYEQYF
TGTGCCAGTAGTATAGGGGCAGGGACCTACGAGCAGTACTTC
>TRBD2|TRBJ2-7|many|TRBV27
CASGGTSGRDEQYF
TGTGCCAGCGGGGGGACTAGCGGGAGGGACGAGCAGTACTTC